This T cell receptor (beta chain) was observed in a study of early T cells in non-severe SARS-CoV-2 infection. This CDR3 comprises 13 residues. Germline CDR1 reads SGHNT; CDR2 reads YYREEE (reference sequence). V was pared by 1 base and J by 0 bases, with 4 bases between. TCRdb analysed the 5' RACE reads with MiXCR anew, one entry per CDR3 protein. This sample has tens of thousands of distinct CDR3 sequences, with about a sixth found just once. This receptor was taken from an adult who was a healthcare worker with PCR-confirmed SARS-CoV-2 infection or an uninfected control (not recorded which). Sequencing used whole blood. The chain is built from TRBV5-4 and TRBJ1-1; D not resolved. The CDR3 sequence: CASSLTMNTEAFF. Here the CDR3 DNA reads TGTGCCAGCAGCTTGACTATGAACACTGAAGCTTTCTTT.